This T cell receptor (beta chain) was identified during a study of CD8 T cells in ankylosing spondylitis (dated by TCRdb to the late 2010s). Background on the whole study: T cell receptor beta repertoires were profiled in healthy donors and ankylosing spondylitis patients so that disease-linked TCR variants could be found. Peripheral blood was sampled, and synovial fluid was additionally collected from ankylosing spondylitis patients. The full study cohort was made up of 25 to 30 ankylosing spondylitis patients and 108 healthy donors. General findings and caveats noted by the study authors: Some of the motif variants had been reported before in the synovial fluid and blood of reactive arthritis patients, a finding that suggests common disease-initiation mechanisms. The disease-linked clones were reported to be significantly enriched in matched synovial fluid samples from ankylosing spondylitis patients. Blood from ankylosing spondylitis patients appeared to be characterized by a TCR beta motif composed of about eight highly homologous amino acid variants. A CD8+ phenotype was shown by the disease-linked clones, which were found at relatively low frequencies in peripheral blood.

For this chain, trimming is 5 bases at the V end and 4 bases at the J end, and the number of junction bases without a gene match is 9. Measured from the cysteine to the phenylalanine, the CDR3 is 14 residues long. The sequence is cut down to CDR3 DNA, 42 bases in frame from base 1. CDR1 DFQATT and CDR2 SNEGSKA were looked up in the germline V gene (reference sequence). The run used an Illumina HiSeq 2500. Quantitative 5'-RACE with molecular barcodes was used to prepare TCR beta libraries. As for the authors' bioinformatics: A new computational method, built on a probabilistic model of VDJ rearrangement, was used to identify disease-linked TCR variants. TCRdb reprocessed the public reads (quality trimming at Q25 with fastp, clone calling with MiXCR) and kept in-frame beta chains. When rows share a CDR3 protein, they turn into one entry using the most common DNA and genes. What appears here as the V and J calls and clone size reflects TCRdb's work, not the paper's. The sample yields 200,000 to 250,000 distinct CDR3 sequences; 15% to 20% were counted once. Together, the top ten hold about 42% of the sample.

On this clonotype itself: Its cognate antigen has yet to be identified. Base-call qualities are not available, and no considerably larger clone is one nucleotide away.

This receptor was obtained from a male donor with ankylosing spondylitis. The specimen was blood, either unsorted or a sorted T cell fraction (not recorded which). Recombination joined TRBV20-1 with TRBJ2-7; 9 bases in the middle match TRBD2. The DNA is as follows: TGCAGTGCTCCCGGGGGACTAGCAGGGTACGAGCAGTACTTC. Translated, this gives CSAPGGLAGYEQYF.